These 18 T cell receptor beta chains were sequenced from one sample in a study of blood T cell repertoires in COVID-19. Clones were sequenced by immunoSEQ multiplex PCR, and TCRdb holds only the in-frame ones, with some missing. The sample includes over 45,000 clones, more than 75% seen only once; the top ten take around 6.5%. Material: peripheral blood. The receptors come from a man in his fifties or sixties with active COVID-19.

This chain links TRBV7-2 with TRBJ1-2, with 10 bases identical to TRBD1. Per the germline V gene, CDR1 is SGHTA and CDR2 is FQGNSA. The V and J ends lost 2 bases and 0 bases, in that order; junction bases with no gene match: 6. The CDR3 spans 17 residues. CDR3 sequence: CASSLSTGGKANYGYTF. CDR3 sequence (DNA): TGTGCCAGCAGCTTATCGACAGGGGGCAAAGCTAACTATGGCTACACCTTC.

The chain links TRBV9 to TRBJ2-7; 7 bases line up with TRBD1. Trimming removed 4 bases from V and 6 bases from J; junction bases left unmatched: 7. This CDR3 is built from 13 residues. Germline lookup yields CDR1 SGDLS and CDR2 YYNGEE. The CDR3 reads CASSPGTEGEQYF. The CDR3 coding sequence is TGTGCCAGCAGCCCCGGGACAGAGGGCGAGCAGTACTTC.

The chain carries TRBV15 and TRBJ1-3; 8 nucleotides line up with TRBD1. Germline CDR1 is LNHNV and CDR2 is YYDKDF (reference sequence). The CDR3 extends over 16 amino acids. J lost 7 bases, V lost 0 bases, and 8 bases had no gene match. The CDR3: CATSRDSMDRVNTIYF. CDR3 in DNA: TGTGCCACCAGCAGAGATAGTATGGACAGGGTCAACACCATATATTTT.

This clone was counted between two and nine times. The chain combines TRBV10-1 with TRBJ2-7, with TRBD1 matching 10 bases. Germline V gene sequence: CDR1 WNHNN, CDR2 SYGVQD (reference sequence). The CDR3 extends over 15 amino acids. The V segment lost 5 bases and the J segment 5 bases; nucleotides outside the gene matches: 9. CDR3 sequence (DNA): TGCGCCAGCAGTCCTACCGGGACAGGGGTCCACGAGCAGTACTTC. It encodes CASSPTGTGVHEQYF.

This chain connects TRBV5-4 to TRBJ2-5, with 10 nucleotides matching TRBD1. The CDR3 is 14 amino acids. Germline V gene lookup returns CDR1 SGHNT and CDR2 YYREEE (reference sequence). V shed 4 bases, J shed 3 bases, and the junction held 3 bases outside the gene matches. CDR3 coding DNA: TGTGCCAGCAGCACCGGGACAGGGGAAGAGACCCAGTACTTC. This encodes CASSTGTGEETQYF.

This chain uses TRBV30 with TRBJ2-7; D possibly corresponds to TRBD2 (5 bases). The CDR3 has 13 residues. V was clipped by 8 bases and J by 6 bases, with 20 bases between them. Germline V gene data show CDR1 as GTSNPN and CDR2 as SVGIG (reference sequence). This CDR3 is CAPYLGICCEQYF. CDR3 nucleotides: TGTGCCCCCTACCTCGGGATCTGTTGCGAGCAGTACTTC.

V is TRBV19 and J is TRBJ2-1; 7 bases align to TRBD2. The germline gives CDR1 LNHDA, CDR2 SQIVND (reference sequence). The CDR3 contains 16 residues. The J segment lost 4 bases and the V segment lost 1 base, leaving 7 bases of the junction unmatched. Here the CDR3 DNA reads TGTGCCAGTAGTATAGGACTTGGCGGGGGATACAATGAGCAGTTCTTC. Encoded protein: CASSIGLGGGYNEQFF.

The chain has TRBV10-3 and TRBJ2-7, with 11 bases matching TRBD2. Unmatched junction bases numbered 5, after V lost 2 bases and J lost 5 bases. CDR3 length equals 15 residues. Germline CDR1 ENHRY, CDR2 SYGVKD. CDR3 DNA: TGTGCCATCAGTGAGACCTTAGCGGGAGGGAACGAGCAGTACTTC. Translation: CAISETLAGGNEQYF.

CDR3 residues: CASSRTEGTTEAFF. The CDR3 region has the DNA TGCGCCAGCAGCCGGACAGAAGGGACCACTGAAGCTTTCTTT. V is TRBV5-1 and J is TRBJ1-1, with D possibly being TRBD1 (6 bases). The germline gives CDR1 SGHRS, CDR2 YFSETQ. The CDR3 covers 14 residues. The V and J ends lost 4 bases and 4 bases respectively, with 14 bases between them.

This chain connects TRBV5-6 to TRBJ2-3; D might be TRBD2 (6 bases). The CDR3 loop spans 16 amino acids. CDR1 is SGHDT, CDR2 YYEEEE, per germline. With 1 base removed from V and 0 bases from J, the gap between germline ends came to 12 bases. This chain's CDR3 is CASSLRTGVSTDTQYF. For the CDR3, the DNA is TGTGCCAGCAGCTTGAGGACGGGAGTGAGCACAGATACGCAGTATTTT.

The V and J genes are TRBV21-1 and TRBJ1-5. TRBV21-1 is recorded as a pseudogene. The CDR3 runs to 17 residues. The CDR3 nucleotides are TGTGCCAGCAGCAAAGCAGGCAAAAGCGTAAAAAATCAGCCCCAGCATTTT. Translated, it gives CASSKAGKSVKNQPQHF.

The V and J genes are TRBV7-2 and TRBJ2-1; 7 bases match TRBD1. After removal of 5 bases from V and 7 bases from J, the junction contained 8 bases not matched to a gene. The CDR3 consists of 14 residues. Germline V gene lookup returns CDR1 SGHTA and CDR2 FQGNSA. The CDR3, as DNA: TGTGCCAGCAGCGACAGGGCAGGTTGGAATGAGCAGTTCTTC. Its protein product is CASSDRAGWNEQFF.

This chain connects TRBV25-1 to TRBJ2-7, with 7 bases aligning to TRBD1. The CDR3 is 17 amino acids. Trimming at V came to 1 base and at J to 5 bases, leaving 14 bases not matched to a gene. CDR1 and CDR2 (germline): MGHDK, SYGVNS. The CDR3 protein is CASSEFMGRTGLHEQYF. CDR3 nucleotides: TGTGCCAGCAGTGAATTTATGGGTAGGACAGGTCTACACGAGCAGTACTTC.

V gene TRBV7-2 combines with J gene TRBJ2-7; D is ambiguous. This CDR3 region has 13 residues. The germline V and J ends were trimmed by 1 base and 2 bases, with 6 bases remaining between them. CDR1 is SGHTA, CDR2 FQGNSA, per germline. In DNA form, the CDR3 reads TGTGCCAGCAGCTTAGTCCAAACCTACGAGCAGTACTTC. It codes for CASSLVQTYEQYF.

The rearrangement links TRBV5-1 to TRBJ2-1; 11 bases match TRBD2. Germline V gene lookup returns CDR1 SGHRS and CDR2 YFSETQ. The CDR3 is 14 residues long. After removal of 1 base from V and 8 bases from J, the junction contained 2 bases not matched to a gene. The CDR3 coding sequence is TGCGCCAGCAGCTTGCTAGCGGGAGGCGATGAGCAGTTCTTC. This translates into CASSLLAGGDEQFF.

This clone was recorded only once. The V gene is TRBV7-2, the J gene TRBJ2-3; tentative D call: TRBD2 (5 bases). The CDR3 totals 15 residues. The germline V gene has CDR1 SGHTA and CDR2 FQGNSA. The V end lost 1 base, the J end lost 1 base, and 9 bases lay between the germline ends. The CDR3 region has the DNA TGTGCCAGCAGCTTAGGGGTGCGGGGCACAGATACGCAGTATTTT. It yields the protein CASSLGVRGTDTQYF.

This chain joins TRBV11-2 and TRBJ2-3; 7 bases match TRBD2. In germline, CDR1 is SGHAT, CDR2 FQNNGV. V shed 8 bases and J 0 bases; nucleotides not matched to a gene: 11. The CDR3 loop spans 16 amino acids. CDR3 residues: CASASLRELSTDTQYF. The CDR3 nucleotides are TGTGCCAGCGCCAGCCTGCGGGAGTTGAGCACAGATACGCAGTATTTT.

The CDR3 here is CASRTGGFYNEQFF. CDR3 nucleotide sequence: TGTGCCAGCAGGACAGGGGGTTTTTACAATGAGCAGTTCTTC. V and J are TRBV7-9 and TRBJ2-1; 9 nucleotides align to TRBD1. The CDR3 has 14 amino acids. Germline lookup yields CDR1 SEHNR and CDR2 FQNEAQ (reference sequence). The trim removed 6 bases at V and 4 bases at J, leaving 4 bases unmatched.